Shown below are 11 T cell receptor beta chains from a single sample sequenced in a study of shared clonotypes between healthy human individuals. Naive CD8 cells comprised CD45RO-negative, CCR7-positively selected cells, excluding terminally differentiated effector memory CD45RA+ cells. Assay used: immunoSEQ multiplex PCR; TCRdb lists only in-frame clones, some missing. The table has about 2.1 million clones, around 93% seen once. Sequenced material: naive CD8+ T cells from PBMCs. The receptors come from a young man in good health. Some clones in this sample may be carry-over from other donors' samples.

The chain has TRBV9 and TRBJ2-1, with 9 bases matching TRBD2. Germline V gene sequence: CDR1 SGDLS, CDR2 YYNGEE. This CDR3 comprises 14 residues. Losses at the gene ends were 2 bases for V and 8 bases for J; bases not matched to a gene: 5. The CDR3, as DNA: TGTGCCAGCAGCGTGGCTAGCGGGATATATGAGCAGTTCTTC. Its translation: CASSVASGIYEQFF.

Regarding this clone: A read error is possible here, since a much larger clone lies one base away. V gene TRBV6-5 combines with J gene TRBJ2-7; D is undetermined. Between the trimmed V and J ends, which lost 5 bases and 2 bases, there was a span of 4 bases. The CDR3 has 11 amino acids. Germline V gives CDR1 MNHEY, CDR2 SVGAGI. As DNA, the CDR3 is TGTGCCAGCAGTGACCCCTACGAGCAGTACTTC. It specifies CASSDPYEQYF.

This clone has only one observation. The V gene is TRBV7-9, the J gene TRBJ1-5; weak D call: TRBD1 (6 bases). V lost 3 bases, J lost 11 bases, and 14 bases lay in between. The CDR3 has 13 residues. Germline values: CDR1 SEHNR, CDR2 FQNEAQ (reference sequence). In DNA form, the CDR3 reads TGTGCCAGCAGCTTGGACAGCCCCGAGACCCAGCATTTT. This codes for CASSLDSPETQHF.

The chain has TRBV28 and TRBJ1-4, with 8 bases lining up with TRBD1. The germline gives CDR1 MDHEN, CDR2 SYDVKM. This CDR3 comprises 15 residues. V lost 5 bases and J lost 7; bases outside the gene matches: 9. The CDR3 region has the DNA TGTGCCAGCAGTCAGAACAGGGGGGCGGGTGAAAAACTGTTTTTT. It specifies CASSQNRGAGEKLFF.

This chain joins TRBV4-1 and TRBJ1-1; no firm D call. The CDR3 consists of 17 residues. V was trimmed by 1 base and J by 2 bases, leaving 17 bases between them. Germline assignment: CDR1 MGHRA and CDR2 YSYEKL. The CDR3 reads CASSQAPGFRGNTEAFF. As DNA, the CDR3 is TGCGCCAGCAGCCAAGCCCCGGGATTCAGAGGAAACACTGAAGCTTTCTTT.

As to this clone: Additional DNA sequences in this sample encode the identical CDR3. J is TRBJ2-1 and V is TRBV13, with D unresolved. The V gene's germline CDR1 is PRHDT and CDR2 FYEKMQ (reference sequence). The ends were cut back, 0 bases at V and 7 bases at J, with 1 base in the middle. This CDR3 region has 11 residues. The CDR3, as DNA: TGTGCCAGCAGCTTAGGGAATGAGCAGTTCTTC. Translating it yields CASSLGNEQFF.

The DNA of the CDR3 is TGTGCCAGCAGCAACGCCGGTTGGAACAATGAGCAGTTCTTC. Translated: CASSNAGWNNEQFF. The chain has TRBV6-5 and TRBJ2-1; D remains unclear. Germline V gene data show CDR1 as MNHEY and CDR2 as SVGAGI. Trimming took 6 bases from V and 5 from J, leaving 14 bases between them. This CDR3 has 14 amino acids.

The chain joins TRBV7-9 to TRBJ2-2, with 8 bases that match TRBD2. CDR1 is SEHNR and CDR2 is FQNEAQ in the germline V gene (reference sequence). The CDR3 is 17 residues long. After removal of 6 bases from V and 0 bases from J, the junction contained 9 bases not matched to a gene. DNA of the CDR3: TGTGCCAGCAGACCAGCCACAGCGGGAGCGAACACCGGGGAGCTGTTTTTT. This encodes CASRPATAGANTGELFF.

This clone was counted once. The rearrangement joins TRBV20-1 to TRBJ2-7; D is ambiguous. Germline V gene lookup returns CDR1 DFQATT and CDR2 SNEGSKA (reference sequence). Trimming stripped 6 bases from V and 7 bases from J, with 10 bases between. The CDR3 totals 10 residues. DNA for the CDR3: TGCAGTGCCCCACTCGCGGAGCAGTACTTC. Translating it yields CSAPLAEQYF.

The chain uses TRBV5-5 and TRBJ1-1; a possible D gene is TRBD1 (5 bases). The germline V gene encodes CDR1 SGHKS and CDR2 YYEKEE (reference sequence). Trimming left V 4 bases short and J 0 bases short, with 19 bases between. The CDR3 extends over 17 amino acids. CDR3 residues: CASSRGWGRVVNTEAFF. The CDR3 coding sequence is TGTGCCAGCAGCCGGGGATGGGGGAGGGTGGTGAACACTGAAGCTTTCTTT.

The rearrangement uses TRBV9 and TRBJ2-2, with 7 positions matching TRBD2. CDR3 length: 16 amino acids. The germline V gene encodes CDR1 SGDLS and CDR2 YYNGEE. The J segment lost 7 bases and the V segment lost 1 base, leaving 10 bases of the junction unmatched. CDR3: CASSVPGEGRNGELFF. CDR3 DNA: TGTGCCAGCAGCGTACCGGGGGAGGGACGAAACGGGGAGCTGTTTTTT. Using reference TRBV9 and TRBJ2-2 for the parts outside the CDR3, the full variable domain is DSGVTQTPKHLITATGQRVTLRCSPRSGDLSVYWYQQSLDQGLQFLIQYYNGEERAKGNILERFSAQQFPDLHSELNLSSLELGDSALYFCASSVPGEGRNGELFFGEGSRLTVL.